This T cell receptor beta chain derives from a study of identical twins. With template switching, a universal primer site was added, and the cDNA carried unique molecular identifiers. Via MiXCR, TCRdb re-called the 5' RACE reads, giving one row per CDR3 protein. The sample holds hundreds of thousands of distinct CDR3 sequences, over 20% seen once. The CDR3 has 12 amino acids. The germline CDR1 and CDR2 sequences are DFQATT and SNEGSKA (reference sequence). V was cut by 5 bases and J by 2 bases, with 9 bases left in between. This clonotype was picked up many times. These data were also filed under a second study, of T cells expressing NK-cell markers. That study adds: Out of eight donors sequenced, seven tested HCMV-seropositive and the remaining one seronegative. The authors applied an anti-gamma-delta TCR antibody in several experiments, and it restricted sorting to alpha-beta TCR T cells.

The sequencing sample was made of PBMCs. This chain connects TRBV20-1 to TRBJ2-5; D might be TRBD2 (5 bases). This TCR came from a woman younger than 30 in good health. In DNA form, the CDR3 reads TGCAGTGCTCGTTCGGGGCAAGAGACCCAGTACTTC. As protein: CSARSGQETQYF.